This T cell receptor beta chain emerged from a study of spatial heterogeneity in lung cancer. Germline V CDR1 and CDR2: SGHRS, YFSETQ. The J segment lost 6 bases and the V segment lost 1 base, leaving 4 bases of the junction unmatched. The CDR3 runs to 14 residues. The presence of a unique molecular identifier marked each TCR cDNA molecule. Using its own MiXCR run on the 5' RACE reads, TCRdb lists one record per CDR3 protein. The repertoire holds around 9,700 distinct CDR3 sequences, over 6% seen once, with 25% to 35% in the top ten. This clonotype came up a few times. Stated time point: sample taken at primary tumor resection. Samples were obtained from approximately 76 donors, all untreated early-stage non-small cell lung cancer patients. Tumor, nontumor lung or frozen PBMC supplied whole RNA, sequenced without sorting.

The J gene is TRBJ2-1, the V gene TRBV5-1; 7 positions agree with TRBD1. Source: PBMCs, taken at surgery. This clonotype originated in a male donor with early-stage non-small cell lung cancer. The CDR3 DNA sequence: TGCGCCAGCAGCTTGAGCGGACAGGTCAATGAGCAGTTCTTC. It specifies CASSLSGQVNEQFF.